These 32 T cell receptor beta chains share one sample of origin, sequenced in a study of blood T cell repertoires in COVID-19. Sequencing used immunoSEQ multiplex PCR; TCRdb keeps in-frame clones, though not all of them. The profile shows 300,000 to 400,000 clones, around 86% of them singletons. Sequenced material: peripheral blood. These receptors were collected from a woman in her forties or fifties with COVID-19, enrolled during active disease.

The CDR3 nucleotides are TGTGCCAGCAGTCCGGGGTCTGGTCGCTCCACAGATACGCAGTATTTT. Translating gives CASSPGSGRSTDTQYF. The chain couples TRBV25-1 to TRBJ2-3, with D perhaps matching TRBD2 (5 bases). The CDR3 runs to 16 residues. Germline V lookup: CDR1 MGHDK, CDR2 SYGVNS. The V end lost 5 bases, the J end lost 2 bases, and 17 bases lay between the germline ends.

The genes are TRBV7-2 and TRBJ2-7; tentative D call: TRBD2 (6 bases). Germline loops: CDR1 SGHTA, CDR2 FQGNSA. The CDR3 has 13 residues. Trimming removed 3 bases at V and 3 bases at J, with 9 bases between. The CDR3 DNA follows: TGTGCCAGCAGCTTGCGGGGTGTCTACGAGCAGTACTTC. This sequence encodes CASSLRGVYEQYF.

CDR3 region: CASSFGGGNSPLHF. DNA for the CDR3: TGTGCCAGCAGTTTTGGGGGCGGGAATTCACCCCTCCACTTT. The J gene is TRBJ1-6, the V gene TRBV27, with a possible D match to TRBD1 (6 bases). The CDR3 length is 14 residues. Germline CDR1 and CDR2: MNHEY and SMNVEV (reference sequence). V was trimmed by 3 bases and J by 7 bases, leaving 10 bases between them.

The rearrangement uses TRBV5-1 and TRBJ1-4; TRBD1 matches 7 bases. Looked up from germline, CDR1 is SGHRS and CDR2 is YFSETQ. The CDR3 extends over 14 amino acids. V dropped 0 bases and J dropped 5; count of bases not matched to a gene: 1. CDR3 bases: TGCGCCAGCAGCTTGGACAGGGGCAATGAAAAACTGTTTTTT. Translation gives CASSLDRGNEKLFF.

Here the CDR3 DNA reads TGTGCCACCAGTGCCGACCCCGGGACAGGGTTTGGCAATCAGCCCCAGCATTTT. Translating gives CATSADPGTGFGNQPQHF. The J gene is TRBJ1-5, the V gene TRBV24-1; 9 bases match TRBD1. J gave up 2 bases and V 5 bases, and 12 bases lay outside the gene matches. Looked up from germline, CDR1 is KGHDR and CDR2 is SFDVKD. The CDR3 spans 18 residues.

The chain recombines TRBV19 with TRBJ2-2; 7 bases agree with TRBD2. This CDR3 has 12 residues. Looked up from germline, CDR1 is LNHDA and CDR2 is SQIVND (reference sequence). After removal of 4 bases from V and 12 bases from J, the junction contained 5 bases not matched to a gene. The DNA of the CDR3 is TGTGCCAGTAGTAGCGGACTAGAAAAGCTGTTTTTT. It specifies CASSSGLEKLFF.

This clone was observed a single time. The rearrangement joins TRBV3-1 (or the pseudogene TRBV3-2) to TRBJ2-5; unclear D gene. CDR1 LGHDT and CDR2 YNNKEL come from the germline V gene (reference sequence). V was clipped by 1 base and J by 5 bases, with 11 bases between them. CDR3 size: 14 residues. CDR3 nucleotides: TGTGCCAGCAGCCAAGGAGGAACCTCGGAGACCCAGTACTTC. As protein: CASSQGGTSETQYF.

V is TRBV6-5 and J is TRBJ2-1, with 14 bases identical to TRBD2. CDR3 length equals 16 residues. CDR1 is MNHEY, CDR2 SVGAGI, per germline. Trimming at V came to 4 bases and at J to 9 bases, leaving 8 bases not matched to a gene. CDR3 region: CASSFGTSGRRGEQFF. The CDR3 DNA sequence: TGTGCCAGCAGTTTTGGGACTAGCGGGAGAAGGGGTGAGCAGTTCTTC.

V and J are TRBV30 and TRBJ2-1, with 7 bases lining up with TRBD2. The V gene's germline CDR1 is GTSNPN and CDR2 SVGIG (reference sequence). The length of the CDR3 is 13 residues. After removal of 3 bases from V and 4 bases from J, the junction contained 3 bases not matched to a gene. The chain's CDR3 is CAWSGLGYNEQFF. The CDR3 DNA sequence: TGTGCCTGGAGCGGACTAGGATACAATGAGCAGTTCTTC.

The rearrangement uses TRBV7-3 and TRBJ2-1, with D tentatively TRBD2 (6 bases). V was pared by 1 base and J by 3 bases, with 10 bases between. The length of the CDR3 is 15 residues. Germline CDR1 SGHTA, CDR2 FQGTGA. As DNA, the CDR3 is TGTGCCAGCAGCTTAAGGGTGACTAGCTACAATGAGCAGTTCTTC. Translating gives CASSLRVTSYNEQFF. Supplemented by reference TRBV7-3 and TRBJ2-1, the full variable domain reads GAGVSQTPSNKVTEKGKYVELRCDPISGHTALYWYRQSLGQGPEFLIYFQGTGAADDSGLPNDRFFAVRPEGSVSTLKIQRTERGDSAVYLCASSLRVTSYNEQFFGPGTRLTVL.

This clone showed up just a few times. In DNA form, the CDR3 reads TGTGCCAGCAGTTACTCGGCGGGAGTTTACAATGAGCAGTTCTTC. This codes for CASSYSAGVYNEQFF. The chain joins TRBV6-5 to TRBJ2-1; 7 bases are a match to TRBD2. The CDR3 spans 15 residues. Germline CDR1 is MNHEY and CDR2 is SVGAGI. V gave up 0 bases and J gave up 4 bases; unmatched junction bases: 3.

The chain is built from TRBV10-3 and TRBJ2-5; no clear D gene. Trimming removed 3 bases from V and 2 bases from J, with 10 bases in between. The germline V gene encodes CDR1 ENHRY and CDR2 SYGVKD. The CDR3 length is 14 residues. Here the CDR3 DNA reads TGTGCCATCAGTGAATTGTCTAGTCAAGAGACCCAGTACTTC. Residues: CAISELSSQETQYF.

The rearrangement joins TRBV6-1 to TRBJ1-5; 8 bases match TRBD1. The V and J ends lost 3 bases and 0 bases, in that order; junction bases with no gene match: 13. This CDR3 is built from 19 residues. Looked up from germline, CDR1 is MNHNS and CDR2 is SASEGT. CDR3 nucleotide sequence: TGTGCCAGCAGTGACGGCAGGGGGCGAATTAGGTATAGCAATCAGCCCCAGCATTTT. Protein product: CASSDGRGRIRYSNQPQHF.

The J gene is TRBJ2-7, the V gene TRBV7-2; TRBD2 matches at 12 bases. The V gene end was trimmed by 5 bases and the J gene end by 5 bases; junction bases not matched to a gene: 7. This CDR3 contains 15 residues. Germline V gene data show CDR1 as SGHTA and CDR2 as FQGNSA. In DNA form, the CDR3 reads TGTGCCAGCAGCACAACTAGCGGGAGGCTCAACGAGCAGTACTTC. Translating it yields CASSTTSGRLNEQYF.

This chain joins TRBV10-3 and TRBJ2-7; 9 bases are shared with TRBD2. Germline trimming cut 4 bases from V and 3 bases from J; bases unmatched to any gene: 4. Germline V lookup: CDR1 ENHRY, CDR2 SYGVKD. The CDR3 loop spans 14 amino acids. The chain's CDR3 is CAISGLTSGYEQYF. The CDR3 DNA reads TGTGCCATCAGTGGTTTGACTAGCGGCTACGAGCAGTACTTC.

The V and J genes are TRBV9 and TRBJ2-7; D call uncertain. The CDR3 runs 14 residues. Per the germline V gene, CDR1 is SGDLS and CDR2 is YYNGEE. The V gene lost 0 bases and the J gene lost 6 bases, with 13 bases spanning the gap. CDR3: CASSVGRSYREQYF. In DNA form, the CDR3 reads TGTGCCAGCAGCGTAGGAAGGAGTTACCGCGAGCAGTACTTC.

This chain links TRBV29-1 with TRBJ1-2, with 8 bases identical to TRBD1. The CDR3 spans 12 residues. Trimming took 6 bases from V and 4 from J; bases not matched to a gene: 4. Germline V gene lookup returns CDR1 SQVTM and CDR2 ANQGSEA. CDR3: CSVTGVGYGYTF. Written as DNA, the CDR3 is TGCAGCGTGACAGGGGTTGGCTATGGCTACACCTTC.

The genes are TRBV4-2 and TRBJ2-1; 11 bases align to TRBD2. The V gene's germline CDR1 is LGHNA and CDR2 YNFKEQ. Trimming took 2 bases from V and 7 from J; bases not matched to a gene: 7. The CDR3 covers 16 residues. The CDR3: CASSQFTSGRVNEQFF. CDR3 DNA sequence: TGTGCCAGCAGCCAATTTACTAGCGGGAGAGTGAATGAGCAGTTCTTC.

This clone has just one count. The chain is built from TRBV7-3 and TRBJ2-2, with 14 bases matching TRBD2. V was pared by 5 bases and J by 5 bases, with 16 bases of the junction left unmatched. The CDR3 contains 20 residues. In germline, CDR1 is SGHTA, CDR2 FQGTGA. CDR3 bases: TGTGCCAGCAGCCCCAAAACCCCGGGACTAGCGGGAGTTTTAACCGGGGAGCTGTTTTTT. As protein: CASSPKTPGLAGVLTGELFF.

DNA for the CDR3: TGCGCCAGCAGCCAAGACCCTCGAACGGTGAGCTCCTACAATGAGCAGTTCTTC. It yields the protein CASSQDPRTVSSYNEQFF. The gene calls are TRBV4-3 and TRBJ2-1; the D is unclear. CDR1 LGHNA and CDR2 YSLEER come from the germline V gene. The CDR3 totals 18 residues. V lost 0 bases and J lost 0, with 15 bases in between.

The chain joins TRBV27 to TRBJ2-7; 16 bases align to TRBD2. The V and J ends lost 5 bases and 6 bases, in that order; junction bases with no gene match: 13. Per the germline V gene, CDR1 is MNHEY and CDR2 is SMNVEV (reference sequence). CDR3 size: 18 residues. CDR3 residues: CASSPTGTSGRAMGEQYF. Here the CDR3 DNA reads TGTGCCAGCAGTCCAACCGGGACTAGCGGGAGGGCCATGGGCGAGCAGTACTTC.

The chain employs TRBV2 and TRBJ2-3; a possible D gene is TRBD2 (5 bases). This CDR3 is built from 13 residues. Germline CDR1 reads SNHLY; CDR2 reads FYNNEI. V lost 8 bases and J lost 0, with 9 bases in between. This CDR3 reads CASRRGSTDTQYF. The CDR3 DNA is TGTGCCAGCCGCCGAGGGAGCACAGATACGCAGTATTTT.

This clone has only one observation. The CDR3 DNA follows: TGTGCCACTAAAACAGGGCGGGGGTACAATGAGCAGTTCTTC. This gives the protein CATKTGRGYNEQFF. The rearrangement uses TRBV15 and TRBJ2-1; a weak D match, TRBD2 (7 bases). V lost 9 bases and J lost 4, with 16 bases in between. Germline V gives CDR1 LNHNV, CDR2 YYDKDF (reference sequence). The CDR3 covers 14 residues.

The chain recombines TRBV6-5 with TRBJ1-5; D remains ambiguous. The V end was cut by 2 bases, the J end by 7 bases, with 9 bases between. Per germline, CDR1 MNHEY and CDR2 SVGAGI. The CDR3 is 13 residues long. The CDR3 sequence: CASSYGLAQPQHF. The CDR3 region has the DNA TGTGCCAGCAGTTACGGTCTGGCCCAGCCCCAGCATTTT.

The V and J genes are TRBV7-8 and TRBJ2-5; a weak D match, TRBD1 (6 bases). Per germline, CDR1 SGHVS and CDR2 FQNEAQ. There are 17 residues in the CDR3. Trimming pared 2 bases from V and 4 bases from J, leaving 20 bases between. The CDR3 loop is CASSLRRAGVRRETQYF. The CDR3 DNA follows: TGTGCCAGCAGCTTAAGGCGTGCAGGGGTCCGGCGAGAGACCCAGTACTTC.

The chain links TRBV19 to TRBJ2-7; TRBD1 is a possible D gene (5 bases). Germline CDR1 reads LNHDA; CDR2 reads SQIVND (reference sequence). The V end lost 8 bases, the J end lost 0 bases, and 11 bases lay between the germline ends. This CDR3 is 13 amino acids long. CDR3 loop: CASGAGFSYEQYF. The DNA of the CDR3 is TGTGCCAGTGGGGCAGGCTTCTCCTACGAGCAGTACTTC.

The genes are TRBV24-1 and TRBJ1-2, with 10 bases lining up with TRBD1. Germline V gene lookup returns CDR1 KGHDR and CDR2 SFDVKD. CDR3 size: 14 residues. V was pared by 8 bases and J by 7 bases, with 9 bases of the junction left unmatched. The CDR3 loop is CATKRRDRGFGYTF. The CDR3 nucleotides read TGTGCCACCAAAAGGCGGGACAGGGGTTTTGGCTACACCTTC.

The rearrangement links TRBV12-3 or TRBV12-4 to TRBJ2-1; 8 bases line up with TRBD1. This CDR3 has 11 amino acids. V shed 5 bases and J 14 bases; nucleotides not matched to a gene: 5. CDR3 sequence (DNA): TGTGCCAGCAGTCAGCGACAGGGGAAGTTCTTC. Protein: CASSQRQGKFF.

The V and J genes are TRBV29-1 and TRBJ1-2, with 7 bases aligning to TRBD1. V was clipped by 6 bases and J by 3 bases; unmatched bases: 10. Per germline, CDR1 SQVTM and CDR2 ANQGSEA. The CDR3 extends over 14 amino acids. The CDR3 here is CSVTDRAGYYGYTF. For the CDR3, the DNA is TGCAGCGTGACCGACAGGGCGGGGTACTATGGCTACACCTTC.

This chain uses TRBV27 with TRBJ2-7; perhaps TRBD1 as D (6 bases). Germline V gene lookup returns CDR1 MNHEY and CDR2 SMNVEV (reference sequence). This CDR3 has 13 amino acids. V was cut by 5 bases and J by 3 bases, with 11 bases left in between. CDR3 nucleotides: TGTGCCAGCAGTCGACAGGATTACTACGAGCAGTACTTC. Translation gives CASSRQDYYEQYF.

The rearrangement links TRBV19 to TRBJ1-4; TRBD1 matches 8 bases. CDR3 length: 16 residues. V was clipped by 1 base and J by 5 bases; unmatched bases: 6. The germline gives CDR1 LNHDA, CDR2 SQIVND (reference sequence). The CDR3 DNA sequence: TGTGCCAGTAGTATAGGCTGGGGACAGGAGAATGAAAAACTGTTTTTT. As protein: CASSIGWGQENEKLFF.

This chain connects TRBV30 to TRBJ2-1; D gene ambiguous. This CDR3 spans 14 amino acids. Germline V gene data show CDR1 as GTSNPN and CDR2 as SVGIG (reference sequence). The V end was cut by 0 bases, the J end by 5 bases, with 11 bases between. CDR3 in DNA: TGTGCCTGGAGTGTTGTGACTCCAGACAATGAGCAGTTCTTC. Its translation: CAWSVVTPDNEQFF.